Below are 12 T cell receptor beta chains sequenced from a single sample in a study of glioma-infiltrating T cells after dendritic cell vaccination. Measured with immunoSEQ multiplex PCR; TCRdb has only the in-frame clones, and not every one. Among under 100,000 clones, around 85% were seen once, and the ten largest hold 2.5% to 3.5%. Specimen: blood, collected before dendritic cell vaccination. The receptors stem from a human donor with glioblastoma.

The chain uses TRBV27 and TRBJ2-7; possible D gene TRBD2, 6 bases. The CDR3 has 15 residues. CDR1 is MNHEY, CDR2 SMNVEV, per germline (reference sequence). V shed 6 bases and J shed 2 bases, with 17 bases lying between them. The CDR3 reads CASSKRDSGTYEQYF. The CDR3 DNA reads as TGTGCCAGCAGCAAACGGGACTCCGGTACCTACGAGCAGTACTTC.

This clone has just a few counts. The chain couples TRBV7-6 to TRBJ2-2; 10 nucleotides agree with TRBD1. CDR3 length: 16 amino acids. Germline CDR1 and CDR2: SGHVS and FNYEAQ. J was trimmed by 6 bases and V by 3 bases; bases with no gene match: 7. The CDR3 here is CASSFRPGQGSGELFF. Here the CDR3 DNA reads TGTGCCAGCAGCTTTCGCCCGGGACAGGGGTCCGGGGAGCTGTTTTTT. The entire variable domain, with the rest obtained from reference TRBV7-6 and TRBJ2-2, is as follows: GAGVSQSPRYKVTKRGQDVALRCDPISGHVSLYWYRQALGQGPEFLTYFNYEAQQDKSGLPNDRFSAERPEGSISTLTIQRTEQRDSAMYRCASSFRPGQGSGELFFGEGSRLTVL.

This chain uses TRBV7-2 with TRBJ2-1, with D perhaps given as TRBD1 or TRBD2 (5 bases each). The CDR3 is made up of 16 amino acids. V lost 5 bases, J lost 4 bases, and 18 bases lay in between. CDR1 SGHTA and CDR2 FQGNSA come from the germline V gene. The CDR3 sequence is CASSLGGRVEYNEQFF. CDR3 DNA: TGTGCCAGCAGCCTAGGAGGCAGGGTTGAGTACAATGAGCAGTTCTTC.

For this clone: At one boundary the junction diverges from the germline segment, which might be a read error. The chain combines TRBV23-1 with TRBJ1-1; no reliable D call. TRBV23-1 is sorted into the ORF group, with uncertain function. This CDR3 spans 15 amino acids. CDR3 loop: CASSKSGSPNTEAFF. For the CDR3, the DNA is TGCGCCAGCAGTAAATCGGGGAGTCCGAACACTGAAGCTTTCTTT.

The rearrangement uses TRBV4-3 and TRBJ2-3; D is perhaps TRBD1 (5 bases). Germline CDR1 is LGHNA and CDR2 is YSLEER. The CDR3 runs 15 residues. V was shortened by 1 base and J by 3 bases, with 11 bases between the two germline ends. Here the CDR3 DNA reads TGCGCCAGCAGCCAAGGCCCCTCAGGGACAGATACGCAGTATTTT. Translated: CASSQGPSGTDTQYF.

The chain recombines TRBV10-1 with TRBJ2-1, with 15 positions matching TRBD2. This CDR3 is 14 amino acids long. Germline V gives CDR1 WNHNN, CDR2 SYGVQD (reference sequence). With 7 bases clipped from V and 15 bases from J, the junction kept 10 bases outside the gene matches. CDR3 DNA: TGCGCCAGCAACCCGGGACTAGCGGGGGGAGCCCCGTTCTTC. This encodes CASNPGLAGGAPFF.

The table lists this clone with a count of one. The rearrangement links TRBV16 to TRBJ1-2; perhaps TRBD1 as D (6 bases). The V and J ends lost 6 bases and 0 bases respectively, with 14 bases between them. The CDR3 spans 15 residues. Germline values: CDR1 KGHSY, CDR2 FQNENV. The CDR3 here is CASSFQTGANYGYTF. CDR3 nucleotides: TGTGCCAGCAGTTTTCAGACAGGAGCTAACTATGGCTACACCTTC.

The V gene is TRBV4-2, the J gene TRBJ2-7; TRBD2 aligns across 8 bases. The length of the CDR3 is 17 residues. CDR1 is LGHNA, CDR2 YNFKEQ, per germline. V trimming: 3 bases; J trimming: 4 bases; junction bases outside the gene matches: 14. For the CDR3, the DNA is TGTGCCAGCAGCCAGAAAGTGGGGGGAGCGGGAGTTTACGAGCAGTACTTC. This encodes CASSQKVGGAGVYEQYF.

The V and J genes are TRBV19 and TRBJ1-2, with D perhaps matching TRBD1 (5 bases). This CDR3 region has 14 residues. Looked up from germline, CDR1 is LNHDA and CDR2 is SQIVND (reference sequence). V was pared by 4 bases and J by 1 base, with 10 bases between. CDR3 DNA: TGTGCCAGTAGTAGGGGGGGGGATAACTATGGCTACACCTTC. Residues: CASSRGGDNYGYTF.

This rearrangement joins TRBV2 to TRBJ1-3; maybe TRBD1 (5 bases). The CDR3 has 13 amino acids. V was cut by 11 bases and J by 0 bases, with 11 bases left in between. The germline V gene has CDR1 SNHLY and CDR2 FYNNEI. Here the CDR3 DNA reads TGTGCCGGCCAGACAGCCTCTGGAAACACCATATATTTT. It specifies CAGQTASGNTIYF.

To note about this clone: The junction does not match germline at one end; this may be a read error. The CDR3 loop reads CASSSGTSGRSEQFF. The DNA of the CDR3 is TGTGCTAGCAGCTCCGGGACTAGCGGGAGATCTGAGCAGTTCTTC. This sequence joins TRBV7-7 and TRBJ2-1, with 14 bases that match TRBD2. Germline V gene lookup returns CDR1 SSHAT and CDR2 FNYEAQ (reference sequence). CDR3 size: 15 residues. Full variable domain (outside the CDR3, taken from reference TRBV7-7 and TRBJ2-1): GAGVSQSPRYKVTKRGQDVTLRCDPISSHATLYWYQQALGQGPEFLTYFNYEAQPDKSGLPSDRFSAERPEGSISTLTIQRTEQRDSAMYRCASSSGTSGRSEQFFGPGTRLTVL.

The chain employs TRBV28 and TRBJ1-2, with 8 nucleotides matching TRBD1. Germline V gives CDR1 MDHEN, CDR2 SYDVKM. The CDR3 is made up of 16 amino acids. V dropped 5 bases and J dropped 0; count of bases not matched to a gene: 8. CDR3 DNA: TGTGCCAGCAGTGCGCAGGGGGCGCCTTCTAACTATGGCTACACCTTC. This codes for CASSAQGAPSNYGYTF.